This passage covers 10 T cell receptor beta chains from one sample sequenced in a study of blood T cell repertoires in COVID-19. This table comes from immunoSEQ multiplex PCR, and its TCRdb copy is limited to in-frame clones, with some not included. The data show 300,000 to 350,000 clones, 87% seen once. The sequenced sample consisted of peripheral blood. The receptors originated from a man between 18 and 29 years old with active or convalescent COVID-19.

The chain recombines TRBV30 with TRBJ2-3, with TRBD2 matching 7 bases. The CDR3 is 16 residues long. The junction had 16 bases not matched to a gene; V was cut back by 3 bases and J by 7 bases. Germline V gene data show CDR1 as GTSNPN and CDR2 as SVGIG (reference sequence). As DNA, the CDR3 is TGTGCCTGGAGCCCTAGCGGATTCGAGGGCTTCCATACGCAGTATTTT. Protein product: CAWSPSGFEGFHTQYF.

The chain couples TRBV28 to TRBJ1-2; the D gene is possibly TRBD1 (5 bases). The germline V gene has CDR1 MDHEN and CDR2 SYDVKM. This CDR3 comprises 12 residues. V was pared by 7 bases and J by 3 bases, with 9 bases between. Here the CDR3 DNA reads TGTGCCAGCATTGGACACCACTATGGCTACACCTTC. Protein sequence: CASIGHHYGYTF.

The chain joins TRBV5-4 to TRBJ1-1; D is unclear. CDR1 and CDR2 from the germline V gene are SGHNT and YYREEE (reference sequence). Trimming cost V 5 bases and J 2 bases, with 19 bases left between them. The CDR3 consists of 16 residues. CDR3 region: CASSRRAGPGNTEAFF. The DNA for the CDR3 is TGTGCCAGCAGTAGGCGGGCCGGCCCAGGAAACACTGAAGCTTTCTTT.

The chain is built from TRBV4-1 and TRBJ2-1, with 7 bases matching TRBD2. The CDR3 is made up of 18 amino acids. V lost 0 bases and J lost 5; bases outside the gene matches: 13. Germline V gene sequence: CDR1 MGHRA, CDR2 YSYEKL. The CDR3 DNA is TGCGCCAGCAGCCAAGAGAGCGCGGGGAGGGGACTGGACAATGAGCAGTTCTTC. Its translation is CASSQESAGRGLDNEQFF.

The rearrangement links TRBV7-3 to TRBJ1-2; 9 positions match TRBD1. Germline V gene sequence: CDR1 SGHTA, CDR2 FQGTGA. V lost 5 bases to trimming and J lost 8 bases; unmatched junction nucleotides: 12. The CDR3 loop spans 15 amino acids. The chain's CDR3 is CASSPATGGVSGYTF. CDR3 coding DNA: TGTGCCAGCAGCCCCGCGACAGGGGGAGTAAGCGGCTACACCTTC.

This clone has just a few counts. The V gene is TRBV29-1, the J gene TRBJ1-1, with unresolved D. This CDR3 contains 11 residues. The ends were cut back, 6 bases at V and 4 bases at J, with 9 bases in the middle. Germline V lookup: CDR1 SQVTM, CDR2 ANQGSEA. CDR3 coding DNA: TGCAGCGTCCCCGAGGGCACTGAAGCTTTCTTT. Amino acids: CSVPEGTEAFF.

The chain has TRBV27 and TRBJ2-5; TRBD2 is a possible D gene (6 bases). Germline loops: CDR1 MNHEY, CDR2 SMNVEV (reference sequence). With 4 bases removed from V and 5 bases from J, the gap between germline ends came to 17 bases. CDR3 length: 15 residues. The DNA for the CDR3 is TGTGCCAGCAGTTCCAATCGGGGGAGTGGGGAGACCCAGTACTTC. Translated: CASSSNRGSGETQYF.

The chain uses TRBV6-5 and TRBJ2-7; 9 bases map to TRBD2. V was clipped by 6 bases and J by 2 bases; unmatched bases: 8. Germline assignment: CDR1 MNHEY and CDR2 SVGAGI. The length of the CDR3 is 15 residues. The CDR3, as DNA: TGTGCCAGCAGCCAGACTAGCGGATACACCTACGAGCAGTACTTC. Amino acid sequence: CASSQTSGYTYEQYF.

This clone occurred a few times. The CDR3 DNA reads TGTGCCAGCAGCCACCTACCCGGAGGGGCCACCGGGGAGCTGTTTTTT. It translates to CASSHLPGGATGELFF. The V call is TRBV4-2, the J call TRBJ2-2; possibly TRBD2 for D (6 bases). This CDR3 contains 16 residues. Germline CDR1 and CDR2: LGHNA and YNFKEQ. The V gene lost 3 bases and the J gene lost 4 bases, with 15 bases spanning the gap.

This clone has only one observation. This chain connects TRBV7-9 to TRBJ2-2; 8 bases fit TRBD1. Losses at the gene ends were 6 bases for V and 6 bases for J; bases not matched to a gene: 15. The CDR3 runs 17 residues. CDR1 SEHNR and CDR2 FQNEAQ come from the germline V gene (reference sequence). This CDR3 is CASRPRPLTGVSGELFF. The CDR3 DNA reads TGTGCCAGCAGACCAAGGCCGTTGACAGGGGTATCCGGGGAGCTGTTTTTT.